This TCR beta chain was profiled in a study of beta chain features in type 1 diabetes. Overall study context: Patients did not differ from healthy donors in age, gender or cell yield.

As every portion of the isolated RNA was reverse transcribed, the sequencing read expressed TCRB transcripts. The protocol was immunoSEQ multiplex PCR, while the TCRdb copy is restricted to in-frame clones and leaves out a portion. This table holds roughly 230,000 clones, 9% to 10% found once. CDR3 length: 14 amino acids. CDR1 is MNHNS and CDR2 is SASEGT in the germline V gene. The trim removed 4 bases at V and 3 bases at J, leaving 3 bases unmatched. Study conclusions and caveats: Compared with healthy donors, patients appeared to share more similar naive, central memory and regulatory TCRB repertoires.

Details on this clone: Its cognate antigen is unknown.

The chain carries TRBV6-1 and TRBJ2-1; 7 nucleotides match TRBD2. The receptor was derived from a woman aged 18-29 years in good health. Sequencing used naive CD4+ T cells from blood. The CDR3 coding sequence is TGTGCCAGCAGTGTATCTAGCGGCTACAATGAGCAGTTCTTC. Translation: CASSVSSGYNEQFF.